The 17 T cell receptor beta chains below were found in one sample sequenced in a study of T cells in Graves' hyperthyroidism and ophthalmopathy. TCR beta CDR3 region amplification was performed from RNA transcripts. During a first-round RT-PCR of the TCR CDR3, the HTBI primer set was used. TCRdb passed the multiplex PCR reads through MiXCR, listing each CDR3 protein once. The table shows under 400,000 distinct CDR3 sequences, with 18% occurring only once. The specimen was blood. Receptors were obtained from a woman aged 40 to 50 with Graves' ophthalmopathy.

This clonotype was observed at least ten times. V gene TRBV19 combines with J gene TRBJ1-1; D gene ambiguous. Per germline, CDR1 LNHDA and CDR2 SQIVND (reference sequence). The CDR3 totals 14 residues. V dropped 3 bases and J dropped 0 bases, with 8 bases sitting between them. The CDR3 nucleotides are TGTGCCAGTAGTATCCCCGCTTTGAACACTGAAGCTTTCTTT. Protein product: CASSIPALNTEAFF.

In this sample, this clonotype turned up many times. The gene calls are TRBV11-2 and TRBJ2-7; D might be TRBD2 (7 bases). CDR1 is SGHAT, CDR2 FQNNGV, per germline. V lost 4 bases to trimming and J lost 2 bases, with 21 bases between them. The CDR3 loop spans 17 amino acids. CDR3: CASSSSGGGQTAYEQYF. CDR3 nucleotide sequence: TGTGCCAGCAGCTCCTCGGGAGGTGGACAGACAGCCTACGAGCAGTACTTC.

This clonotype was found many times. The chain has TRBV12-3 or TRBV12-4 and TRBJ1-5; the D gene is possibly TRBD1 (6 bases). Trimming took 7 bases from V and 6 from J, leaving 19 bases between them. This CDR3 comprises 15 residues. DNA of the CDR3: TGTGCCAGCACTAAAAGACAGGTGATTAGTCAGCCCCAGCATTTT. Its protein product is CASTKRQVISQPQHF.

CDR3 sequence reads: CASSPGLAETQYF. CDR3 coding DNA: TGTGCCAGCAGCCCGGGACTAGCGGAGACCCAGTACTTC. V usage is TRBV11-1 and J usage is TRBJ2-5; 10 bases are a match to TRBD2. The germline CDR1 and CDR2 sequences are SGHAT and FQDESV (reference sequence). The J segment lost 5 bases and the V segment lost 5 bases, leaving 2 bases of the junction unmatched. CDR3 length equals 13 residues.

This clonotype was picked up many times. J is TRBJ2-2 and V is TRBV6-2 or TRBV6-3; D is uncertain. This CDR3 comprises 13 residues. Germline V gives CDR1 MNHEY, CDR2 SVGEGT. Trimming stripped 0 bases from V and 7 bases from J, with 6 bases between. CDR3 loop: CASSYSMDGELFF. CDR3 bases: TGTGCCAGCAGTTACTCAATGGACGGGGAGCTGTTTTTT.

J is TRBJ2-2 and V is TRBV7-9; no definite D call. This CDR3 is 13 amino acids long. Germline loops: CDR1 SEHNR, CDR2 FQNEAQ (reference sequence). Deletions cut 5 bases from V and 7 bases from J, with 11 bases between. CDR3 sequence reads: CASSPPGVGELFF. In DNA form, the CDR3 reads TGTGCCAGCAGCCCGCCCGGAGTCGGGGAGCTGTTTTTT.

This clonotype showed up many times. The chain combines TRBV12-3 or TRBV12-4 with TRBJ2-7, with D perhaps matching TRBD2 (5 bases). This CDR3 spans 16 amino acids. Trimming stripped 0 bases from V and 1 base from J, with 13 bases between. CDR3 sequence: CASSLARGLPSYEQYF. CDR3 DNA sequence: TGTGCCAGCAGTTTAGCGCGCGGACTGCCATCCTACGAGCAGTACTTC.

This clonotype has ten or more counts. This chain uses TRBV7-2 with TRBJ2-3, with 8 bases aligning to TRBD2. This CDR3 contains 15 residues. From germline, CDR1 is SGHTA and CDR2 FQGNSA. After removal of 0 bases from V and 4 bases from J, the junction contained 3 bases not matched to a gene. The CDR3 spells CASSLASGNADTQYF. The CDR3 DNA is TGTGCCAGCAGCTTAGCTAGCGGGAATGCAGATACGCAGTATTTT. Based on the CDR3 plus reference TRBV7-2 and TRBJ2-3, the full variable domain is GAGVSQSPSNKVTEKGKDVELRCDPISGHTALYWYRQSLGQGLEFLIYFQGNSAPDKSGLPSDRFSAERTGGSVSTLTIQRTQQEDSAVYLCASSLASGNADTQYFGPGTRLTVL.

This clonotype was detected ten times or more. The J gene is TRBJ2-7, the V gene TRBV5-1; D is ambiguous. Germline V CDR1 and CDR2: SGHRS, YFSETQ. The CDR3 covers 14 residues. Trimming cost V 4 bases and J 0 bases, with 11 bases left between them. The chain's CDR3 is CASSTSPGSYEQYF. CDR3 coding DNA: TGCGCCAGCAGCACAAGCCCGGGCTCCTACGAGCAGTACTTC.

The sample holds a few counts of this clonotype. This chain uses TRBV6-1 with TRBJ2-7; TRBD2 aligns across 9 bases. The V and J ends lost 6 bases and 5 bases, in that order; junction bases with no gene match: 5. CDR1 and CDR2 (germline): MNHNS, SASEGT. This CDR3 has 13 residues. The CDR3 DNA is TGTGCCAGCAGGGGAGCGGGAGGAAACGAGCAGTACTTC. It specifies CASRGAGGNEQYF.

The sample holds many counts of this clonotype. The CDR3 sequence is CASSLGTVYGYTF. In nucleotides, the CDR3 is TGTGCCAGCAGTTTGGGGACAGTCTATGGCTACACCTTC. J is TRBJ1-2 and V is TRBV12-3 or TRBV12-4, with 7 bases fitting TRBD1. CDR3 length: 13 amino acids. After removal of 3 bases from V and 4 bases from J, the junction contained 2 bases not matched to a gene.

This clonotype was counted at least ten times. The gene calls are TRBV7-9 and TRBJ2-5, with a tentative D call TRBD1 (6 bases). Deletions cut 8 bases from V and 3 bases from J, with 22 bases between. CDR1 SEHNR and CDR2 FQNEAQ come from the germline V gene (reference sequence). This CDR3 has 16 amino acids. DNA for the CDR3: TGTGCCAGCTCCTCGGTCGGGACATGGACGAAAGAGACCCAGTACTTC. It yields the protein CASSSVGTWTKETQYF.

The chain links TRBV7-2 to TRBJ1-5; D uncertain. The V gene's germline CDR1 is SGHTA and CDR2 FQGNSA. CDR3 length: 12 residues. V gave up 0 bases and J gave up 10 bases, with 7 bases separating them. Written as DNA, the CDR3 is TGTGCCAGCAGCTTAGCGCGGGCCCCCCAGCATTTT. Protein sequence: CASSLARAPQHF.

The chain couples TRBV7-9 to TRBJ2-5; D may be TRBD2 (6 bases). Trimming took off 8 bases at V and 4 bases at J, with 20 bases between the two ends. Germline CDR1 SEHNR, CDR2 FQNEAQ (reference sequence). CDR3 length equals 15 residues. This CDR3 is CASYLLSGSPETQYF. The DNA for the CDR3 is TGTGCCAGCTATCTCCTATCCGGGAGCCCAGAGACCCAGTACTTC. Together with reference TRBV7-9 and TRBJ2-5, the CDR3 gives the full variable domain: DTGVSQNPRHKITKRGQNVTFRCDPISEHNRLYWYRQTLGQGPEFLTYFQNEAQLEKSRLLSDRFSAERPKGSFSTLEIQRTEQGDSAMYLCASYLLSGSPETQYFGPGTRLLVL.

This clonotype came up many times. The genes are TRBV30 and TRBJ1-2, with 9 bases fitting TRBD1. CDR1 GTSNPN and CDR2 SVGIG come from the germline V gene (reference sequence). The CDR3 extends over 15 amino acids. After removal of 3 bases from V and 8 bases from J, the junction contained 13 bases not matched to a gene. Written as DNA, the CDR3 is TGTGCCTGGAGGGGAACAGGGGGCTCCTTTGAGGGCTACACCTTC. Its protein is CAWRGTGGSFEGYTF.

In regard to this clonotype: With a much larger clone just one base away, this may be a read error. The chain carries TRBV20-1 and TRBJ2-7; D is uncertain. The CDR3 is 14 residues long. Germline lookup yields CDR1 DFQATT and CDR2 SNEGSKA (reference sequence). This CDR3 reads CSARDYGSSYGQYF. The CDR3, as DNA: TGCAGTGCTAGAGATTATGGCAGCTCCTACGGGCAGTACTTC.

The genes are TRBV7-8 and TRBJ2-7; 7 bases map to TRBD2. Per germline, CDR1 SGHVS and CDR2 FQNEAQ. CDR3 length: 15 residues. The V and J ends lost 3 bases and 9 bases, in that order; junction bases with no gene match: 14. The CDR3 spells CASSLREGRIVWQYF. CDR3 DNA sequence: TGTGCCAGCAGCTTGAGGGAGGGCCGAATAGTATGGCAGTACTTC. The full variable domain, in which reference TRBV7-8 and TRBJ2-7 provide the parts outside the CDR3, is GAGVSQSPRYKVAKRGQDVALRCDPISGHVSLFWYQQALGQGPEFLTYFQNEAQLDKSGLPSDRFFAERPEGSVSTLKIQRTQQEDSAVYLCASSLREGRIVWQYFGPGTRLTVT.